The next 18 T cell receptor beta chains were all read from a single sample in a study of T cell repertoires in cytomegalovirus infection. TCRdb reprocessed the reads with MiXCR, giving one entry per CDR3 protein. The sample includes hundreds of thousands of distinct CDR3 sequences, approximately 40% of them seen just once. The antigens for these receptors are not known. The sequencing here drew on cultured PBMCs, taken from culture after CMV antigen stimulation. These receptors were obtained from a human donor in good health (CMV status not recorded). Some clones in this sample may be carry-over from other donors' samples.

The rearrangement links TRBV19 to TRBJ2-3; possible D gene TRBD2, 6 bases. Trimming took 3 bases from V and 6 from J, leaving 10 bases between them. The CDR3 is made up of 13 amino acids. Germline V gives CDR1 LNHDA, CDR2 SQIVND (reference sequence). The CDR3 nucleotides read TGTGCCAGTAGTATCACGGGAGTCGATACGCAGTATTTT. Its translation: CASSITGVDTQYF.

A remark on this clonotype: One junction end disagrees with the germline gene, perhaps due to a read error. J is TRBJ2-5 and V is TRBV7-8; D possibly uses TRBD1 or TRBD2 (5 bases each). This CDR3 contains 16 residues. Germline V gene data show CDR1 as SGHVS and CDR2 as FQNEAQ. CDR3 region: CASSLARDGSPETQYF. CDR3 nucleotide sequence: TGTGCCAGCAGCCTAGCAAGGGACGGTTCTCCAGAGACCCAGTACTTC.

This clonotype was recorded many times. This chain joins TRBV7-2 and TRBJ1-4; TRBD1 might be the D (6 bases). Trimming cost V 1 base and J 7 bases, with 22 bases left between them. Germline assignment: CDR1 SGHTA and CDR2 FQGNSA. The CDR3 has 18 residues. As DNA, the CDR3 is TGTGCCAGCAGCTTAGTCGCAGGATCTCTGGGGGCGAGTGAAAAACTGTTTTTT. This translates into CASSLVAGSLGASEKLFF.

The V and J genes are TRBV2 and TRBJ1-1; no reliable D call. V shed 8 bases and J shed 11 bases, with 15 bases lying between them. The CDR3 totals 11 residues. Germline CDR1 is SNHLY and CDR2 is FYNNEI. The CDR3 here is CASLVPAGAFF. In DNA, the CDR3 is TGTGCCAGCCTAGTTCCGGCGGGGGCTTTCTTT.

This sequence joins TRBV29-1 and TRBJ2-4; TRBD2 is a possible D gene (6 bases). The CDR3 has 14 amino acids. The germline V gene has CDR1 SQVTM and CDR2 ANQGSEA. Trimming shortened V by 6 bases and J by 9 bases, and 21 bases separated the two germline ends. The CDR3 spells CSVLWDSAAIIQYF. The CDR3 DNA follows: TGCAGCGTCCTGTGGGACTCGGCGGCGATCATTCAGTACTTC.

The chain links TRBV14 to TRBJ1-6, with 8 bases matching TRBD1. The junction had 8 bases not matched to a gene; V was cut back by 3 bases and J by 7 bases. CDR1 SGHDN and CDR2 FVKESK come from the germline V gene. This CDR3 is 16 amino acids long. The CDR3 loop reads CASSHQGAGLNSPLHF. CDR3 DNA: TGTGCCAGCAGCCACCAGGGGGCTGGTTTAAATTCACCCCTCCACTTT. Full variable domain (missing parts from reference TRBV14 and TRBJ1-6): EAGVTQFPSHSVIEKGQTVTLRCDPISGHDNLYWYRRVMGKEIKFLLHFVKESKQDESGMPNNRFLAERTGGTYSTLKVQPAELEDSGVYFCASSHQGAGLNSPLHFGNGTRLTVT.

The rearrangement uses TRBV12-3 or TRBV12-4 and TRBJ2-4; D unclear. V lost 6 bases and J 0 bases, leaving 12 bases between the germline ends. The CDR3 is 15 amino acids. The CDR3 sequence: CASSPGDLAKNIQYF. The CDR3 DNA reads TGTGCCAGCAGCCCAGGAGATCTAGCCAAAAACATTCAGTACTTC.

This clonotype was picked up a small number of times. The chain has TRBV5-1 and TRBJ2-7, with no clear D. The CDR3 contains 14 residues. V gave up 0 bases and J gave up 1 base, with 8 bases separating them. Germline-derived CDR1 and CDR2 are SGHRS and YFSETQ. CDR3 DNA sequence: TGCGCCAGCAGCTTGGATGTCAGTTCCTACGAGCAGTACTTC. Its translation: CASSLDVSSYEQYF.

This clonotype showed up just a few times. The chain combines TRBV6-2 or TRBV6-3 with TRBJ2-1, with TRBD2 matching over 8 bases. The CDR3 consists of 17 residues. The J segment lost 6 bases and the V segment lost 6 bases, leaving 16 bases of the junction unmatched. Germline assignment: CDR1 MNHEY and CDR2 SVGEGT. CDR3 region: CASRPLTGTSFGNEQFF. The CDR3 DNA follows: TGTGCCAGCAGACCGTTGACCGGGACTAGTTTTGGCAATGAGCAGTTCTTC.

This clonotype was seen more than once but under ten times. The chain carries TRBV12-3 or TRBV12-4 and TRBJ1-2; 8 positions agree with TRBD1. The CDR3 is 14 residues long. The trim removed 5 bases at V and 8 bases at J, leaving 10 bases unmatched. CDR3 amino acids: CASSHRGTFSGYTF. Written as DNA, the CDR3 is TGTGCCAGCAGTCACAGGGGGACTTTTAGCGGCTACACCTTC.

The chain couples TRBV27 to TRBJ1-6; 8 bases agree with TRBD1. Germline CDR1 is MNHEY and CDR2 is SMNVEV (reference sequence). The CDR3 runs 14 residues. After removal of 5 bases from V and 9 bases from J, the junction contained 6 bases not matched to a gene. The CDR3 region is CASSTDRVSSPLHF. Here the CDR3 DNA reads TGTGCCAGCAGTACGGACAGGGTCAGTTCACCCCTCCACTTT.

The genes are TRBV20-1 and TRBJ1-1; D not resolved. Germline V gene sequence: CDR1 DFQATT, CDR2 SNEGSKA (reference sequence). This CDR3 comprises 10 residues. V gave up 5 bases and J gave up 8 bases, with 9 bases separating them. CDR3 sequence: CSAARQEAFF. In nucleotides, the CDR3 is TGCAGTGCTGCCCGGCAGGAAGCTTTCTTT.

This clonotype has just one count. V is TRBV10-3 and J is TRBJ2-3; D possibly corresponds to TRBD1 (5 bases). There are 14 residues in the CDR3. CDR1 and CDR2 from the germline V gene are ENHRY and SYGVKD. V was trimmed by 3 bases and J by 5 bases, leaving 12 bases between them. The CDR3 DNA reads as TGTGCCATCAGTGATGGTAGGGGCGGAGATACGCAGTATTTT. It encodes CAISDGRGGDTQYF.

The chain links TRBV6-6 to TRBJ1-3; the D is unclear. CDR3 length: 16 residues. The germline V and J ends were trimmed by 2 bases and 0 bases, with 11 bases remaining between them. Germline assignment: CDR1 MNHNY and CDR2 SVGAGI (reference sequence). As DNA, the CDR3 is TGTGCCAGCAGTTACGGGGAGGGAAGCTCTGGAAACACCATATATTTT. The encoded protein is CASSYGEGSSGNTIYF.

In this sample, this clonotype turned up a few times. The rearrangement links TRBV7-2 to TRBJ1-2; D is ambiguous. Trimming stripped 1 base from V and 5 bases from J, with 11 bases between. The CDR3 runs to 14 residues. Germline CDR1 and CDR2: SGHTA and FQGNSA. The CDR3: CASSLEGPQYGYTF. The CDR3 DNA sequence: TGTGCCAGCAGCTTAGAGGGCCCGCAGTATGGCTACACCTTC.

The gene calls are TRBV7-6 and TRBJ2-7; no clear D. CDR1 and CDR2 from the germline V gene are SGHVS and FNYEAQ. This CDR3 has 12 residues. Trimming left V 3 bases short and J 4 bases short, with 7 bases between. The CDR3 coding sequence is TGTGCCAGCAGCTTTGACACGTACGAGCAGTACTTC. Residues: CASSFDTYEQYF.

V is TRBV7-8 and J is TRBJ1-5; D gene unclear. V lost 7 bases, J lost 0 bases, and 16 bases lay in between. Germline CDR1 and CDR2: SGHVS and FQNEAQ. This CDR3 region has 16 residues. Written as DNA, the CDR3 is TGTGCCAGCACCCAGACCCACATTAATAGCAATCAGCCCCAGCATTTT. Residues: CASTQTHINSNQPQHF.

V and J are TRBV6-1 and TRBJ1-5; D not resolved. This CDR3 spans 14 amino acids. Trimming left V 7 bases short and J 7 bases short, with 17 bases between. CDR1 is MNHNS and CDR2 is SASEGT in the germline V gene. The CDR3 coding sequence is TGTGCCAGCACCGGGATAAGGTTGGAACAGCCCCAGCATTTT. Translation: CASTGIRLEQPQHF.